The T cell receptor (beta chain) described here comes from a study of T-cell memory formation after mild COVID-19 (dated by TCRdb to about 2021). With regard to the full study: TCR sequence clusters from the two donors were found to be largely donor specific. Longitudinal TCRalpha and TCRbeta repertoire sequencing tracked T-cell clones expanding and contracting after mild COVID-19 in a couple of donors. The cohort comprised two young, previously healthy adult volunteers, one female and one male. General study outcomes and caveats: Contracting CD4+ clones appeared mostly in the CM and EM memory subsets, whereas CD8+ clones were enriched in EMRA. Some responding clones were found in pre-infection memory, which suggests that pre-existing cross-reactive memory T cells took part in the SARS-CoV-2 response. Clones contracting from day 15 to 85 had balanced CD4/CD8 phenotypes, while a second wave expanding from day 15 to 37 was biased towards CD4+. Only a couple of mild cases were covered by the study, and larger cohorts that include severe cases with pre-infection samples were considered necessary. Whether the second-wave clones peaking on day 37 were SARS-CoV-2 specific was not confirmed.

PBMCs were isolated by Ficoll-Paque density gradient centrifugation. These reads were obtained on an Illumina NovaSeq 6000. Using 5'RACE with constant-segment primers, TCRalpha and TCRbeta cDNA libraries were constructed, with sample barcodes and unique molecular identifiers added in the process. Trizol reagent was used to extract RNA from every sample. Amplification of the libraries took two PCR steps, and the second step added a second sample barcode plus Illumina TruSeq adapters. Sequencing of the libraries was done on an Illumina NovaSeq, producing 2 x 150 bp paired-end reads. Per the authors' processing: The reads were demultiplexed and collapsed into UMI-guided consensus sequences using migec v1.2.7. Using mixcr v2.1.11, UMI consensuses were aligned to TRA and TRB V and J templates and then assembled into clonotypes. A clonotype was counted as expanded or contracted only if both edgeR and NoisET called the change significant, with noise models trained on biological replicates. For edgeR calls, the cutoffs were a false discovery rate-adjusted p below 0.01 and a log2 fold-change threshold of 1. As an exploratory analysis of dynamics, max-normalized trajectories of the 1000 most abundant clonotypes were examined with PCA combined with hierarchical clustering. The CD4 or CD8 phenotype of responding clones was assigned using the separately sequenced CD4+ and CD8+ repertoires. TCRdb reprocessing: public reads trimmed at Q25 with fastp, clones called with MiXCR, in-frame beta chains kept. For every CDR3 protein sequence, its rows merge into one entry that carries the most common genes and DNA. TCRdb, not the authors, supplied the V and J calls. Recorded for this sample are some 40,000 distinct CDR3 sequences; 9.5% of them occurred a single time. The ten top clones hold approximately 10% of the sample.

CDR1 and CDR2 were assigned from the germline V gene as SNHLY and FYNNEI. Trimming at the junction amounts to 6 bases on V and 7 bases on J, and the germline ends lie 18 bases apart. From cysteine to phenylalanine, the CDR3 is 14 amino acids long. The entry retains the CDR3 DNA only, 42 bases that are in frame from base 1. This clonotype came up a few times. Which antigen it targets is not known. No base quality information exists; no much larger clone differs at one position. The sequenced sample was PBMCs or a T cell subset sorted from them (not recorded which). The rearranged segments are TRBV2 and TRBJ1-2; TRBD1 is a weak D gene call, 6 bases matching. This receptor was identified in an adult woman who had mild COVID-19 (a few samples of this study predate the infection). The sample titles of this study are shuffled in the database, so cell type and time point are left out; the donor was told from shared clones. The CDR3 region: CASRAQQGSGGYTF. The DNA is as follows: TGTGCCAGCAGGGCTCAACAGGGTTCGGGTGGCTACACCTTC. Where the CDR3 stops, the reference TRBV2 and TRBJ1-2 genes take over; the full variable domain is EPEVTQTPSHQVTQMGQEVILRCVPISNHLYFYWYRQILGQKVEFLVSFYNNEISEKSEIFDDQFSVERPDGSNFTLKIRSTKLEDSAMYFCASRAQQGSGGYTFGSGTRLTVV.